These T cell receptor beta chains were read from a single sample in a study of cytomegalovirus exposure and HLA in healthy donors. Measured with immunoSEQ multiplex PCR; TCRdb has only the in-frame clones, and not every one. Of some 200,000 clones listed, 75% to 90% were seen once; the top ten hold 6.3%. Material for sequencing was PBMCs. The source is a man in his forties in good health and CMV-seropositive. Each CDR3 is given with its conserved first and last residue. Fields, in order: clone size, V gene, J gene, D gene, CDR3 protein, CDR3 DNA. A D gene is named only where the DNA matches it firmly. Part of the rows lack a size; the others show once, few, many or a class for expanded clones.

once	TRBV18	TRBJ2-5	TRBD2	CASSPIAGVQETQYF	TGTGCCAGCTCCCCGATAGCGGGGGTCCAAGAGACCCAGTACTTC
-	TRBV15	TRBJ2-7	TRBD1	CATRGQTSYEQYF	TGTGCCACCAGGGGACAGACCTCCTACGAGCAGTACTTC
few	TRBV28	TRBJ1-5	-	CASRGEASSGRQPQHF	TGTGCCAGCAGGGGGGAGGCCTCCTCGGGGCGTCAGCCCCAGCATTTT
-	TRBV11-2	TRBJ2-3	-	CASSRGRVDTQYF	TGTGCCAGCAGCCGAGGAAGAGTAGATACGCAGTATTTT
-	TRBV5-4	TRBJ1-1	-	CASNTFGLNTEAFF	TGTGCCAGCAACACGTTCGGGTTGAACACTGAAGCTTTCTTT
-	TRBV5-6	TRBJ1-2	TRBD1	CASSSLDRGRYGYTF	TGTGCCAGCAGCTCCTTGGACAGGGGTCGCTATGGCTACACCTTC
-	TRBV28	TRBJ2-5	-	CASTLTGVGGETQYF	TGTGCCAGCACCCTTACCGGGGTCGGGGGAGAGACCCAGTACTTC
-	TRBV4-1	TRBJ1-1	-	CASSQDKDGVRNTEAFF	TGCGCCAGCAGCCAAGACAAGGACGGGGTAAGGAACACTGAAGCTTTCTTT
-	TRBV9	TRBJ2-7	-	CASSSGGLGQYF	TGTGCCAGCAGCTCCGGCGGGCTAGGGCAGTACTTC
-	TRBV10-3	TRBJ1-1	TRBD1	CAITPDRGSYTEAFF	TGTGCCATCACACCCGACAGGGGATCTTACACTGAAGCTTTCTTT
-	TRBV2	TRBJ2-6	TRBD1	CASSPGTGGSGANVLTF	TGTGCCAGCAGTCCCGGGACAGGGGGAAGTGGGGCCAACGTCCTGACTTTC
few	TRBV28	TRBJ2-2	-	CASSLLEAGELFF	TGTGCCAGCAGTTTACTGGAGGCCGGGGAGCTGTTTTTT
few	TRBV13	TRBJ1-5	-	CASSLGGEPQHF	TGTGCCAGCAGCTTAGGAGGGGAGCCCCAGCATTTT
-	TRBV6-5	TRBJ1-2	-	CASSSAARNYGYTF	TGTGCCAGCAGTTCAGCAGCGCGGAACTATGGCTACACCTTC
-	TRBV5-1	TRBJ2-7	TRBD1	CASSSPGQGAYEQYF	TGCGCCAGCAGCTCCCCGGGACAGGGGGCCTACGAGCAGTACTTC
-	TRBV19	TRBJ1-1	-	CASRSGQNTEAFF	TGTGCCAGTAGGTCGGGACAGAACACTGAAGCTTTCTTT
-	TRBV6-6	TRBJ2-3	-	CASSYLRGTDTQYF	TGTGCCAGCAGTTATCTGCGGGGCACAGATACGCAGTATTTT
-	TRBV7-8	TRBJ2-3	TRBD2	CASSLTGGPIDTQYF	TGTGCCAGCAGCCTTACGGGGGGGCCGATAGATACGCAGTATTTT
-	TRBV5-1	TRBJ2-3	TRBD1	CASSMTGDTQYF	TGCGCCAGCAGCATGACAGGGGATACGCAGTATTTT
-	TRBV7-8	TRBJ1-5	-	CASSLSGDNQPQHF	TGTGCCAGCAGCCTTTCAGGGGACAATCAGCCCCAGCATTTT
-	TRBV29-1	TRBJ1-2	-	CSVSSGGGYGYTF	TGCAGCGTCTCGTCGGGGGGAGGGTATGGCTACACCTTC
-	TRBV2	TRBJ2-1	-	CASRGDYNEQFF	TGTGCCAGCAGAGGGGACTACAATGAGCAGTTCTTC
-	TRBV19	TRBJ2-3	-	CASRASGTDTQYF	TGTGCCAGTAGGGCTAGCGGCACAGATACGCAGTATTTT
-	TRBV2	TRBJ2-7	-	CASSEPLREEQYF	TGTGCCAGCAGTGAACCCCTTCGGGAGGAGCAGTACTTC